The clone carrying this T cell receptor (beta chain) has a count of ten or more. What it binds is unknown. Stated time point: healthy volunteer bleed at 2 weeks. The authors extracted total RNA from unfractionated whole blood. Single cDNA molecules in the library carried unique molecular identifiers attached during preparation. Via MiXCR, TCRdb re-called the RACE reads, giving one row per CDR3 protein. The sample includes about 28,000 distinct CDR3 sequences, 7.4% of them seen just once. The sample originates from a study of human T cells and chemical hapten exposure. For the study at large: There were per-sample TCR yield variations, arising mainly from small pooled library volume differences. Study-level results: No change in TCRs above 1 in 1000 frequency was produced by DPC sensitization.

The CDR3 loop spans 14 amino acids. The J segment lost 6 bases and the V segment lost 6 bases, leaving 9 bases of the junction unmatched. Germline assignment: CDR1 SNHLY and CDR2 FYNNEI. The receptor comes from a human donor in good health. Some clones in this sample may be carry-over from other donors' samples. V usage is TRBV2 and J usage is TRBJ1-2; 8 bases fit TRBD1. Sequencing used whole blood. CDR3 protein: CASSQQGGVDGYTF. The DNA of the CDR3 is TGTGCCAGCAGCCAACAGGGGGGCGTGGATGGCTACACCTTC.